This T cell receptor beta chain was recovered during a study of CD8 T cells in Susac syndrome (dated by TCRdb to about 2019). About the investigation overall: Among the sequenced Susac syndrome patients, six had clinically active disease and roughly 8 were in clinical remission. At blood withdrawal, Susac syndrome patients were therapy-naive, treated with corticosteroids (with IVIg additionally given to some), or treated with IVIg alone. The study used repertoire sequencing to test whether antigen drove CD8+ T cell activation and differentiation in Susac syndrome. The study compared CD8+ T cell repertoire clonality among about a dozen healthy donors, 14 Susac syndrome patients and 15 multiple sclerosis patients.

What the work shows at the level of the full study, not this receptor alone: In the total CD8+ and CD8+ TEMRA repertoires, sixteen and five Susac-specific public clones, respectively, were identified. Susac syndrome CD8+ repertoires showed clonal expansion, highest in CD8+ TEMRA cells and greater in clinically active than remitting patients. The number of individuals in the TCR sequencing and HLA analysis was recognized as being relatively small.

RNA was extracted using the RNeasy kit, and roughly 0.5 to 1 ug of the RNA was reverse transcribed with random hexamers. The immunoSEQ multiplex PCR assay, covering 54 Vbeta and 13 Jbeta segments, was used to amplify TCR beta CDR3 regions. PCR amplification bias was corrected by using a synthetic template baseline for primer optimization and computational correction. On the authors' methods: Only productive sequences were kept, with reads annotated to V, D and J genes according to IMGT and analyzed in immunoSEQ Analyzer. Clonality was computed as one minus Shannon entropy normalized by log2 of the number of productive unique sequences. For each patient and control, public and private clones were evaluated within the 100 most prevalent clones. Clones were defined as Susac-specific when absent from the healthy and MS cohorts, from approximately 970 published viral clones and from other ImmuneACCESS disease sequences. Using fastp at Q25 and MiXCR, TCRdb reprocessed the public reads and kept productive beta chains. Each record represents a unique CDR3 protein, reported with the most common genes and DNA among its rows. The V and J calls and clone size are TCRdb's, not the authors'. This sample holds 120,000 or so distinct CDR3 sequences; over 85% were observed only once. Together, the top ten hold 0.21% of the sample.

Peripheral blood CD8+ and CD4+ T cells from healthy donors, Susac syndrome patients and multiple sclerosis patients were profiled using high-throughput TCR beta sequencing. The Susac syndrome patients fulfilled recently defined diagnostic criteria for either definite or probable disease. CD8+ TEMRA cells were enriched by FACS, while bulk CD8+ and CD4+ T cells were purified by magnetic negative isolation. Blood was collected in EDTA tubes and processed within 24 hours, with PBMCs isolated through density gradient centrifugation. PBMCs destined for TCR sequencing were cryopreserved in liquid nitrogen and later thawed in a 37 °C water bath. The sorted or isolated CD4+, CD8+ and CD8+ TEMRA cells reached a purity of at least 90%. CDR1 and CDR2, looked up from the germline V gene (reference sequence), are LGHDT and YNNKEL. The CDR3 runs 15 residues from the cysteine to the phenylalanine. Here the CDR3 DNA is all that survives: 45 bases in frame from base 1. Compared with germline, V lacks 4 bases and J lacks 6 bases; bases without a gene match: 6.

With regard to this clonotype: What this receptor recognizes is not known. Qualities for individual bases were not recorded, and no much larger clone is one base off.

This receptor was obtained from a human donor with Susac syndrome. The sequencing input was CD8+ T cells from PBMCs. Here the chain combines TRBV3-1 and TRBJ2-2; TRBD2 lines up with 9 middle nucleotides. The CDR3: CASSPAGGGAGELFF. The nucleotide sequence is TGTGCCAGCAGCCCCGCAGGCGGGGGGGCCGGGGAGCTGTTTTTT.